The following is a TCR beta chain sequence with its context. Its specificity is unknown. The germline V gene has CDR1 SNHLY and CDR2 FYNNEI. The ends were cut back, 6 bases at V and 7 bases at J, with 9 bases in the middle. CDR3 length: 12 amino acids. The record originates from a study of shared clonotypes between healthy human individuals. Background on the study: The study used three CD4 naive, three CD4 memory, two CD8 naive and one CD8 memory plate per donor. General study points: Relative to clonotypes present in all four donors, those not shared had lower generation probabilities. Represented genetic and exposure-history diversity was restricted by having few donors.

Every subset had its genomic DNA shared out evenly among several immunoSEQ plates. Using immunoSEQ multiplex PCR, the repertoire was profiled, and TCRdb retains in-frame clones only, with some absent. The sample yields under 1,100,000 clones, more than 60% seen once. The sample taken for sequencing was memory CD4+ T cells sorted from blood. The subset here: CD45RA-negative fraction. The gene calls are TRBV2 and TRBJ1-4; TRBD1 might be the D (5 bases). This sequence was found in a young man in good health. CDR3 amino acids: CASRGLGEKLFF. DNA for the CDR3: TGTGCCAGCAGGGGGCTTGGTGAAAAACTGTTTTTT. The complete variable domain, with remaining parts taken from reference TRBV2 and TRBJ1-4, reads EPEVTQTPSHQVTQMGQEVILRCVPISNHLYFYWYRQILGQKVEFLVSFYNNEISEKSEIFDDQFSVERPDGSNFTLKIRSTKLEDSAMYFCASRGLGEKLFFGSGTQLSVL.